The 32 T cell receptor beta chains listed next were all sequenced from one sample in a study of beta chain features in type 1 diabetes. Sequenced material consisted of expressed TCRB transcripts (all of the isolated RNA was reverse transcribed). Assay: immunoSEQ multiplex PCR; the TCRdb copy retains only in-frame clones and omits some. The data contain about 410,000 clones, 11% to 15% of them seen just once; the ten biggest clones take up roughly 0.035%. Sequenced: naive CD4+ T cells from blood. The receptors were sampled from a man aged 30 to 45 in good health.

In its sample, this clone was seen many times. J is TRBJ2-3 and V is TRBV29-1, with TRBD1 matching over 9 bases. The CDR3 extends over 13 amino acids. V was clipped by 3 bases and J by 4 bases; unmatched bases: 2. Germline V gene sequence: CDR1 SQVTM, CDR2 ANQGSEA. The CDR3 loop is CSVERDRADTQYF. The CDR3 nucleotides read TGCAGCGTTGAGCGGGACAGGGCAGATACGCAGTATTTT.

The V gene is TRBV29-1, the J gene TRBJ1-3, with 7 bases fitting TRBD1. This CDR3 comprises 13 residues. With V trimmed by 6 bases and J by 0 bases, 2 bases remained unmatched. Germline V CDR1 and CDR2: SQVTM, ANQGSEA. In DNA, the CDR3 is TGCAGCGTACAGGGGCTCTCTGGAAACACCATATATTTT. Translated, it gives CSVQGLSGNTIYF.

This clone has just a few counts. V and J are TRBV5-4 and TRBJ2-6; no firm D call. This CDR3 contains 14 residues. CDR1 and CDR2 from the germline V gene are SGHNT and YYREEE (reference sequence). V lost 0 bases and J 2 bases, leaving 3 bases between the germline ends. The CDR3 loop reads CASSLEAGANVLTF. Written as DNA, the CDR3 is TGTGCCAGCAGCTTGGAGGCTGGGGCCAACGTCCTGACTTTC.

The gene calls are TRBV6-5 and TRBJ1-6; D call uncertain. Trimming removed 6 bases at V and 11 bases at J, with 14 bases between. There are 13 residues in the CDR3. CDR1 is MNHEY, CDR2 SVGAGI, per germline. The CDR3 here is CASSLRTGPPLHF. CDR3 coding DNA: TGTGCCAGCAGCCTCCGGACCGGGCCACCCCTCCACTTT.

This clone was picked up a small number of times. The rearrangement links TRBV30 to TRBJ2-1, with TRBD2 matching over 11 bases. The germline V gene has CDR1 GTSNPN and CDR2 SVGIG (reference sequence). CDR3 length equals 18 residues. Losses at the gene ends were 6 bases for V and 0 bases for J; bases not matched to a gene: 13. The CDR3 loop reads CACNPGDTSGSSYNEQFF. The CDR3 region has the DNA TGTGCCTGCAACCCCGGGGATACTAGCGGGAGCTCCTACAATGAGCAGTTCTTC.

The chain uses TRBV7-6 and TRBJ2-2; D is unclear. V gave up 2 bases and J gave up 1 base, with 5 bases separating them. The germline V gene has CDR1 SGHVS and CDR2 FNYEAQ. This CDR3 contains 14 residues. CDR3 in amino acids: CASSLLGNTGELFF. For the CDR3, the DNA is TGTGCCAGCAGCTTACTGGGGAACACCGGGGAGCTGTTTTTT.

The chain links TRBV5-4 to TRBJ1-1, with D tentatively TRBD1 (6 bases). Between the trimmed V and J ends, which lost 4 bases and 3 bases, there was a span of 16 bases. This CDR3 contains 15 residues. The germline CDR1 and CDR2 sequences are SGHNT and YYREEE (reference sequence). CDR3 loop: CASSTVRTADTEAFF. In nucleotides, the CDR3 is TGTGCCAGCAGCACCGTCCGGACAGCCGACACTGAAGCTTTCTTT.

This chain links TRBV6-1 with TRBJ1-4; D not resolved. The germline V gene encodes CDR1 MNHNS and CDR2 SASEGT. Trimming removed 1 base at V and 5 bases at J, with 8 bases between. There are 14 residues in the CDR3. The CDR3 protein is CASSEEARNEKLFF. CDR3 in DNA: TGTGCCAGCAGTGAAGAGGCGCGGAATGAAAAACTGTTTTTT.

A word on this clone: Mismatch with germline at one junction end may stem from a read error. The V and J genes are TRBV7-7 and TRBJ2-1; 9 nucleotides match TRBD2. This CDR3 region has 16 residues. Germline lookup yields CDR1 SSHAT and CDR2 FNYEAQ (reference sequence). The CDR3 spells CASSLGILAGSDEQFF. As DNA, the CDR3 is TGTGCTAGCAGCTTAGGGATTCTAGCGGGAAGTGATGAGCAGTTCTTC.

This chain connects TRBV11-3 to TRBJ2-3, with no clear D. Germline V CDR1 and CDR2: SGHNT, YENEEA. The CDR3 sequence is 14 residues long. Trimming stripped 1 base from V and 4 bases from J, with 9 bases between. The CDR3 protein is CASSLGARSDTQYF. The CDR3, as DNA: TGTGCCAGCAGCTTAGGAGCTAGGTCAGATACGCAGTATTTT. Using reference TRBV11-3 and TRBJ2-3 for the parts outside the CDR3, the full variable domain is EAGVVQSPRYKIIEKKQPVAFWCNPISGHNTLYWYLQNLGQGPELLIRYENEEAVDDSQLPKDRFSAERLKGVDSTLKIQPAELGDSAVYLCASSLGARSDTQYFGPGTRLTVL.

The sample holds a few counts of this clone. This sample also contains other DNA sequences that code for the same CDR3. The chain joins TRBV20-1 to TRBJ1-1, with a weak D call TRBD1 (6 bases). Between the trimmed V and J ends, which lost 6 bases and 3 bases, there was a span of 8 bases. The CDR3 is made up of 11 amino acids. CDR1 and CDR2 (germline): DFQATT, SNEGSKA (reference sequence). The CDR3 sequence is CSAYRDTEAFF. CDR3 coding DNA: TGCAGTGCCTACAGGGACACTGAAGCTTTCTTT.

This clone has just a few counts. The chain carries TRBV7-9 and TRBJ2-7; D unresolved. Germline V gene data show CDR1 as SEHNR and CDR2 as FQNEAQ (reference sequence). This CDR3 has 18 residues. The ends were cut back, 0 bases at V and 0 bases at J, with 18 bases in the middle. The CDR3 loop is CASSLAFGISSSSYEQYV. DNA of the CDR3: TGTGCCAGCAGCTTAGCCTTTGGAATTAGCTCGTCCTCCTACGAGCAGTACGTC.

In its sample, this clone was seen a few times. The J gene is TRBJ2-4, the V gene TRBV5-6; 7 bases line up with TRBD1. Trimming at V came to 4 bases and at J to 0 bases, leaving 4 bases not matched to a gene. CDR1 is SGHDT, CDR2 YYEEEE, per germline. This CDR3 comprises 15 residues. DNA of the CDR3: TGTGCCAGCAGCGGACAGGACTTAGCCAAAAACATTCAGTACTTC. It encodes CASSGQDLAKNIQYF.

The CDR3 DNA reads TGTGCCATCAGTGAATTTGAAGGGGGGCGGTACTTC. Residues: CAISEFEGGRYF. This chain uses TRBV10-3 with TRBJ2-4; possibly TRBD1 or TRBD2 for D (6 bases each). V was cut by 3 bases and J by 15 bases, with 15 bases left in between. The CDR3 totals 12 residues. From germline, CDR1 is ENHRY and CDR2 SYGVKD.

In its sample, this clone was seen a few times. J is TRBJ1-2 and V is TRBV4-1; D is undetermined. Deletions cut 3 bases from V and 7 bases from J, with 27 bases between. Germline CDR1 is MGHRA and CDR2 is YSYEKL. The CDR3 is 18 residues long. In nucleotides, the CDR3 is TGCGCCAGCAGCCACCCTACGAAAAGGTTCGGGGTAACGGGTGGCTACACCTTC. Translation gives CASSHPTKRFGVTGGYTF.

In its sample, this clone was seen a few times. V and J are TRBV9 and TRBJ2-2; D perhaps matches TRBD2 (6 bases). Germline V gene sequence: CDR1 SGDLS, CDR2 YYNGEE. This CDR3 is 17 amino acids long. V lost 4 bases to trimming and J lost 4 bases, with 20 bases between them. The chain's CDR3 is CASSPPGGGTTTGELFF. For the CDR3, the DNA is TGTGCCAGCAGCCCACCTGGTGGGGGGACCACCACCGGGGAGCTGTTTTTT.

This clone was counted a few times. V gene TRBV7-2 combines with J gene TRBJ2-1; D may match TRBD1 or TRBD2 (6 bases each). Germline loops: CDR1 SGHTA, CDR2 FQGNSA. CDR3 size: 16 residues. V was trimmed by 2 bases and J by 2 bases, leaving 13 bases between them. This CDR3 reads CASSLKGGYPYNEQFF. The CDR3 bases are TGTGCCAGCAGCTTAAAGGGGGGTTATCCCTACAATGAGCAGTTCTTC.

This sequence joins TRBV5-6 and TRBJ2-2; TRBD2 is a possible D gene (6 bases). The CDR3 is made up of 15 amino acids. CDR1 is SGHDT, CDR2 YYEEEE, per germline. Trimming left V 1 base short and J 5 bases short, with 12 bases between. DNA of the CDR3: TGTGCCAGCAGCTTGCGGCGGGATGGTACCGGGGAGCTGTTTTTT. This encodes CASSLRRDGTGELFF. The entire variable domain, with the rest obtained from reference TRBV5-6 and TRBJ2-2, is as follows: DAGVTQSPTHLIKTRGQQVTLRCSPKSGHDTVSWYQQALGQGPQFIFQYYEEEERQRGNFPDRFSGHQFPNYSSELNVNALLLGDSALYLCASSLRRDGTGELFFGEGSRLTVL.

The V gene is TRBV4-3, the J gene TRBJ2-1; 8 bases line up with TRBD2. The CDR3 length is 16 residues. V was pared by 0 bases and J by 7 bases, with 8 bases of the junction left unmatched. The germline gives CDR1 LGHNA, CDR2 YSLEER. The DNA of the CDR3 is TGCGCCAGCAGCCAAGATAGCGGGGCTATATGGAATGAGCAGTTCTTC. Translating gives CASSQDSGAIWNEQFF.

This clone has more than one count but fewer than ten. The gene calls are TRBV19 and TRBJ2-3; weak D call: TRBD2 (5 bases). Germline CDR1 is LNHDA and CDR2 is SQIVND (reference sequence). The CDR3 spans 13 residues. The V and J ends lost 1 base and 8 bases respectively, with 10 bases between them. In DNA form, the CDR3 reads TGTGCCAGTAGTATAGGCTCAGGAGGTACGCAGTATTTT. Its translation: CASSIGSGGTQYF.

V and J are TRBV7-9 and TRBJ2-6; D is undetermined. The CDR3 runs to 16 residues. Germline V gives CDR1 SEHNR, CDR2 FQNEAQ (reference sequence). The V gene lost 5 bases and the J gene lost 1 base, with 12 bases spanning the gap. The CDR3 sequence: CASSPPGPSGANVLTF. The CDR3 region has the DNA TGTGCCAGCAGCCCACCGGGCCCATCTGGGGCCAACGTCCTGACTTTC. Complete variable domain (other parts from reference TRBV7-9 and TRBJ2-6): DTGVSQNPRHKITKRGQNVTFRCDPISEHNRLYWYRQTLGQGPEFLTYFQNEAQLEKSRLLSDRFSAERPKGSFSTLEIQRTEQGDSAMYLCASSPPGPSGANVLTFGAGSRLTVL.

Of note for this clone: At the DNA level, this CDR3 is encoded by other sequences in the same sample as well. This chain joins TRBV14 and TRBJ2-3; D call uncertain. Germline V gene sequence: CDR1 SGHDN, CDR2 FVKESK. The CDR3 runs 14 residues. Trimming shortened V by 0 bases and J by 2 bases, and 6 bases separated the two germline ends. CDR3 in amino acids: CASSQEVLTDTQYF. In nucleotides, the CDR3 is TGTGCCAGCAGCCAAGAGGTCCTCACAGATACGCAGTATTTT.

This clone was picked up a small number of times. The chain uses TRBV18 and TRBJ2-5; D is unresolved. Trimming took off 0 bases at V and 2 bases at J, with 10 bases between the two ends. This CDR3 comprises 15 residues. Germline assignment: CDR1 KGHSH and CDR2 LQKENI. Here the CDR3 reads CASSPPGMGQETQYF. In DNA, the CDR3 is TGTGCCAGCTCACCACCGGGCATGGGGCAAGAGACCCAGTACTTC.

This clone occurred once. The rearrangement links TRBV5-7 to TRBJ2-1, with 8 bases aligning to TRBD1. TRBV5-7 is an ORF, and what it does is uncertain. This CDR3 comprises 15 residues. With 0 bases clipped from V and 1 base from J, the junction kept 0 bases outside the gene matches. CDR3 in amino acids: CASSLDRGSYNEQFF. The DNA for the CDR3 is TGTGCCAGCAGCTTGGACAGGGGGTCCTACAATGAGCAGTTCTTC.

This clone was seen only a few times. The CDR3: CATGVGSYNEQFF. The CDR3 DNA follows: TGTGCCACTGGTGTTGGCTCCTACAATGAGCAGTTCTTC. The chain combines TRBV6-5 with TRBJ2-1; no clear D. Germline lookup yields CDR1 MNHEY and CDR2 SVGAGI. V shed 10 bases and J shed 0 bases, with 10 bases lying between them. CDR3 size: 13 residues.

The gene calls are TRBV14 and TRBJ2-1, with 7 bases that match TRBD2. This CDR3 spans 16 amino acids. Germline lookup yields CDR1 SGHDN and CDR2 FVKESK. Unmatched junction bases numbered 18, after V lost 4 bases and J lost 12 bases. The CDR3 reads CASSRTFSGISYGQFF. The CDR3, as DNA: TGTGCCAGCAGCCGCACATTCAGCGGGATCTCCTACGGGCAGTTCTTC.

V usage is TRBV2 and J usage is TRBJ1-2; TRBD1 matches at 10 bases. With V trimmed by 5 bases and J by 8 bases, 11 bases remained unmatched. Germline CDR1 SNHLY, CDR2 FYNNEI. The CDR3 has 15 residues. In DNA, the CDR3 is TGTGCCAGCAGTTCCCAAAGCGAGACAGGGGGCGGCTACACCTTC. It codes for CASSSQSETGGGYTF.

To note about this clone: This specimen includes other DNA sequences encoding the same CDR3. Here the CDR3 reads CASAGETQYF. CDR3 coding DNA: TGTGCCAGCGCGGGGGAGACCCAGTACTTC. The chain links TRBV9 to TRBJ2-5; a weak D match, TRBD2 (6 bases). Trimming took 7 bases from V and 5 from J, leaving 6 bases between them. Germline V gene sequence: CDR1 SGDLS, CDR2 YYNGEE. There are 10 residues in the CDR3.

This clone was counted between two and nine times. This rearrangement joins TRBV20-1 to TRBJ2-3; D gene ambiguous. Germline V gene data show CDR1 as DFQATT and CDR2 as SNEGSKA (reference sequence). The germline V and J ends were trimmed by 7 bases and 9 bases, with 11 bases remaining between them. The CDR3 covers 10 residues. CDR3 sequence reads: CSVYPDTQYF. In nucleotides, the CDR3 is TGCAGTGTCTACCCGGACACGCAGTATTTT.

This clone was counted a few times. The chain couples TRBV10-1 to TRBJ2-3; TRBD2 is a possible D gene (6 bases). This CDR3 spans 13 amino acids. Trimming pared 7 bases from V and 6 bases from J, leaving 14 bases between. Germline assignment: CDR1 WNHNN and CDR2 SYGVQD (reference sequence). DNA of the CDR3: TGCGCCAGCAAGCGGGCGTTCGAGGATACGCAGTATTTT. Translating gives CASKRAFEDTQYF.

This clone was seen a handful of times. The chain has TRBV5-1 and TRBJ2-1; D gene ambiguous. The V gene's germline CDR1 is SGHRS and CDR2 YFSETQ. The CDR3 has 14 residues. Deletions cut 0 bases from V and 5 bases from J, with 9 bases between. CDR3: CASSLAVEHNEQFF. In DNA form, the CDR3 reads TGCGCCAGCAGCTTGGCCGTCGAGCACAATGAGCAGTTCTTC. Full variable domain (rest looked up from reference TRBV5-1 and TRBJ2-1): KAGVTQTPRYLIKTRGQQVTLSCSPISGHRSVSWYQQTPGQGLQFLFEYFSETQRNKGNFPGRFSGRQFSNSRSEMNVSTLELGDSALYLCASSLAVEHNEQFFGPGTRLTVL.

There are a few counts of this clone. The CDR3 nucleotides read TGTGCCAGCAGCGCAGGGGGGACAGAAGAGACCCAGTACTTC. Its protein is CASSAGGTEETQYF. This chain connects TRBV9 to TRBJ2-5; tentative D call: TRBD1 (7 bases). CDR3 length: 14 residues. The V gene's germline CDR1 is SGDLS and CDR2 YYNGEE. Trimming took 3 bases from V and 3 from J, leaving 12 bases between them.